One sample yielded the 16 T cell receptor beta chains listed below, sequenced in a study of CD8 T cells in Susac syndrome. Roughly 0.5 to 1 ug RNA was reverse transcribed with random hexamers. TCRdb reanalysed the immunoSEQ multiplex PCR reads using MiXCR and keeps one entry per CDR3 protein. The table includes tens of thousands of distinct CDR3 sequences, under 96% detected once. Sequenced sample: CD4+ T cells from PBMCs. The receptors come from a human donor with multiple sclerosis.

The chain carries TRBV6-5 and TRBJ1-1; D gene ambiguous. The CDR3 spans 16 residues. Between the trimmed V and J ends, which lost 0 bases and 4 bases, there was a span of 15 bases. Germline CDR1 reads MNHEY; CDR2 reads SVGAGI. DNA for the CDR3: TGTGCCAGCAGTTACTCGAATGTGGGAGTAGGCACTGAAGCTTTCTTT. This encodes CASSYSNVGVGTEAFF.

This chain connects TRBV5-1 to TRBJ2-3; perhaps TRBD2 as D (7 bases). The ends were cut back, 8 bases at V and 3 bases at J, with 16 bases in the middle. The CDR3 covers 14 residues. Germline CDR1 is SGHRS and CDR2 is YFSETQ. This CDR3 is CASSGGGLTDTQYF. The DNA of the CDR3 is TGCGCCAGTTCGGGCGGGGGCCTAACAGATACGCAGTATTTT.

The CDR3 DNA is TGTGCCAGCAGCTTCTCAGGGGGCGGCAACTCTGGGGCCAACGTCCTGACTTTC. Translated: CASSFSGGGNSGANVLTF. The chain recombines TRBV7-9 with TRBJ2-6, with 8 positions matching TRBD1. Trimming at V came to 3 bases and at J to 0 bases, leaving 7 bases not matched to a gene. This CDR3 is 18 amino acids long. Germline CDR1 is SEHNR and CDR2 is FQNEAQ (reference sequence).

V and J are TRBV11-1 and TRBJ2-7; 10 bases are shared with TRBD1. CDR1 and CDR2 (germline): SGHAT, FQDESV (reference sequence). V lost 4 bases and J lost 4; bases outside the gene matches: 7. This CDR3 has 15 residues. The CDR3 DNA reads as TGTGCCAGCAGCTCGGGACAGGGGTCCCAATACGAGCAGTACTTC. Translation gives CASSSGQGSQYEQYF. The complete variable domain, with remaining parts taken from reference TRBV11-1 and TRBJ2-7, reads EAEVAQSPRYKITEKSQAVAFWCDPISGHATLYWYRQILGQGPELLVQFQDESVVDDSQLPKDRFSAERLKGVDSTLKIQPAELGDSAMYLCASSSGQGSQYEQYFGPGTRLTVT.

CDR3 nucleotides: TGCAGTGCTTTGACAGGAATCTATGGCTACACCTTC. It codes for CSALTGIYGYTF. The rearrangement links TRBV20-1 to TRBJ1-2; a weak D match, TRBD1 (6 bases). Germline CDR1 reads DFQATT; CDR2 reads SNEGSKA (reference sequence). V was pared by 5 bases and J by 4 bases, with 11 bases between. The CDR3 has 12 amino acids.

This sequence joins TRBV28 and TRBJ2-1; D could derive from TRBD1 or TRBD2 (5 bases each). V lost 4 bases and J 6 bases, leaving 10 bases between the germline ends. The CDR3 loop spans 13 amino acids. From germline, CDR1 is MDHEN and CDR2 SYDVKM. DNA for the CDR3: TGTGCCAGCAGTTCGAGGGGCCCCAATGAGCAGTTCTTC. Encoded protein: CASSSRGPNEQFF.

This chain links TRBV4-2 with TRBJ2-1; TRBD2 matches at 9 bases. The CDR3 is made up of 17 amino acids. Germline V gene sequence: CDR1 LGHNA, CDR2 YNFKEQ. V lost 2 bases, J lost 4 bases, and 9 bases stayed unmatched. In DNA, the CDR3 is TGTGCCAGCAGCCAACTCAGCGGGGGGACAAAATACAATGAGCAGTTCTTC. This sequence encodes CASSQLSGGTKYNEQFF.

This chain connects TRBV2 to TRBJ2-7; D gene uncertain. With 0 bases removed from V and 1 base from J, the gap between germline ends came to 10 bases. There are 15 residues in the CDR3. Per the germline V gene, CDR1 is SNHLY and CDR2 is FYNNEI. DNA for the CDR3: TGTGCCAGCAGTGAAGCGCTTGGACCATCCTACGAGCAGTACTTC. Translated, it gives CASSEALGPSYEQYF.

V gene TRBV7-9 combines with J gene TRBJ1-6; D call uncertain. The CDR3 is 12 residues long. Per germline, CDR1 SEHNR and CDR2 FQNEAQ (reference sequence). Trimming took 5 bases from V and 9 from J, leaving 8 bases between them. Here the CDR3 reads CASSGDSSPLHF. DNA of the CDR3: TGTGCCAGCAGCGGGGATAGTTCACCCCTCCACTTT.

Written as DNA, the CDR3 is TGTGCCAGCAGTTACTCTCCTCGAGGGGGTGAGCAGTTCTTC. Translation gives CASSYSPRGGEQFF. The rearrangement joins TRBV6-5 to TRBJ2-1; TRBD1 might be the D (6 bases). V was trimmed by 0 bases and J by 9 bases, leaving 12 bases between them. The CDR3 runs to 14 residues. CDR1 and CDR2 (germline): MNHEY, SVGAGI.

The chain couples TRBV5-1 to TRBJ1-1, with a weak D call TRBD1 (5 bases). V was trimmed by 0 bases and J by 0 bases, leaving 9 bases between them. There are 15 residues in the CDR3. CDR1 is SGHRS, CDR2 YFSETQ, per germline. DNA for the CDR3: TGCGCCAGCAGCTTGGGTCCGACAGTGAACACTGAAGCTTTCTTT. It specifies CASSLGPTVNTEAFF.

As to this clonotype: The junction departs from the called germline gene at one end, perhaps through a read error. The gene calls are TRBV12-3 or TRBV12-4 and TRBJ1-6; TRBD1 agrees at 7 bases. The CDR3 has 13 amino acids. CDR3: CASSTLTTGTVIF. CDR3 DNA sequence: TGTGCCAGCAGTACATTGACGACCGGGACAGTCATCTTT.

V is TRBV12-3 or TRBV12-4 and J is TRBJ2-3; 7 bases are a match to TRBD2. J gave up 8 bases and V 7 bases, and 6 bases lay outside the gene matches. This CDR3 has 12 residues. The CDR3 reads CASIPWGGTQYF. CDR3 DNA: TGTGCCAGCATCCCGTGGGGGGGTACGCAGTATTTT.

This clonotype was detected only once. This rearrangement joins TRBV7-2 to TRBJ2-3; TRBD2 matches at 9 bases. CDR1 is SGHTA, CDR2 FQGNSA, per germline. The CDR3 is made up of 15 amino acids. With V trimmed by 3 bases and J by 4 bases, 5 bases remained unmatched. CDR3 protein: CASSFTRGGADTQYF. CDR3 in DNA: TGTGCCAGCAGCTTCACGCGGGGGGGGGCAGATACGCAGTATTTT.

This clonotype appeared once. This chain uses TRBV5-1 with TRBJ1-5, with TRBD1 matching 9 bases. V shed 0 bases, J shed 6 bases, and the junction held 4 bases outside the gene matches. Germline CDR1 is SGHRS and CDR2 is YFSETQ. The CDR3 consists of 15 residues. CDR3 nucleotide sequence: TGCGCCAGCAGCTTGGGGACAGGGGCTTCTCAGCCCCAGCATTTT. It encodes CASSLGTGASQPQHF.

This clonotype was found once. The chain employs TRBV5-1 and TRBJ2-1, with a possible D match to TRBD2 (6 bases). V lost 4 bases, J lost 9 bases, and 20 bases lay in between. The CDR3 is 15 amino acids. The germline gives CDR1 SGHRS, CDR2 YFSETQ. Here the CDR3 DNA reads TGCGCCAGCAGCCCAGCTAGCGCCCCCCCGGGTGAGCAGTTCTTC. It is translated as CASSPASAPPGEQFF.